Listed here are 29 T cell receptor beta chains from one sample, sequenced in a study of cytomegalovirus exposure and HLA in healthy donors. This PCR relied on a set of 60 Vbeta primers and 13 Jbeta primers. Here immunoSEQ multiplex PCR was the method, and the copy in TCRdb shows in-frame clones only, minus some. The repertoire consists of almost 200,000 clones, with 85% occurring once and the leading ten covering 2.3%. Material for sequencing was PBMCs. Every receptor here comes from a woman aged 45 to 65 in good health and CMV-seronegative.

This clone was observed many times. The chain couples TRBV19 to TRBJ1-1; 9 bases agree with TRBD1. Trimming removed 4 bases from V and 0 bases from J; junction bases left unmatched: 0. CDR1 and CDR2 from the germline V gene are LNHDA and SQIVND (reference sequence). The CDR3 loop spans 14 amino acids. This CDR3 reads CASSRQGVNTEAFF. The DNA for the CDR3 is TGTGCCAGTAGTAGACAGGGGGTGAACACTGAAGCTTTCTTT.

The chain is built from TRBV6-5 and TRBJ2-7, with TRBD1 matching over 9 bases. This CDR3 has 15 residues. V was clipped by 6 bases and J by 0 bases; unmatched bases: 6. Germline V gene lookup returns CDR1 MNHEY and CDR2 SVGAGI. The CDR3 sequence: CASSSPGQGSYEQYF. For the CDR3, the DNA is TGTGCCAGCAGCTCTCCGGGACAGGGCTCCTACGAGCAGTACTTC.

The V and J genes are TRBV5-6 and TRBJ1-1, with D perhaps TRBD1 (6 bases). Trimming stripped 0 bases from V and 0 bases from J, with 12 bases between. This CDR3 has 16 amino acids. CDR1 is SGHDT, CDR2 YYEEEE, per germline. Here the CDR3 reads CASSLDRAILNTEAFF. CDR3 sequence (DNA): TGTGCCAGCAGCTTGGACAGGGCCATCCTGAACACTGAAGCTTTCTTT.

V usage is TRBV13 and J usage is TRBJ1-2, with D perhaps matching TRBD1 (6 bases). The CDR3 totals 13 residues. CDR1 PRHDT and CDR2 FYEKMQ come from the germline V gene (reference sequence). Trimming left V 5 bases short and J 7 bases short, with 14 bases between. CDR3 DNA sequence: TGTGCCAGCAGCCGAAGGGGGGGTGGTGGCTACACCTTC. Encoded protein: CASSRRGGGGYTF.

J is TRBJ1-1 and V is TRBV19; 10 bases agree with TRBD1. Germline lookup yields CDR1 LNHDA and CDR2 SQIVND (reference sequence). Unmatched junction bases numbered 10, after V lost 6 bases and J lost 3 bases. The CDR3 runs 16 residues. CDR3 sequence (DNA): TGTGCCAGTAGGACAGGGGGCGCGATTTCCCACACTGAAGCTTTCTTT. Protein: CASRTGGAISHTEAFF.

For the CDR3, the DNA is TGTGCCATCAGTGAGTCGAGCCAAAGCTCCTACGAGCAGTACTTC. Its protein product is CAISESSQSSYEQYF. The chain recombines TRBV10-3 with TRBJ2-7; D is uncertain. Deletions cut 0 bases from V and 0 bases from J, with 9 bases between. This CDR3 spans 15 amino acids. From germline, CDR1 is ENHRY and CDR2 SYGVKD.

The chain couples TRBV7-9 to TRBJ2-3; 9 positions agree with TRBD2. CDR1 is SEHNR, CDR2 FQNEAQ, per germline (reference sequence). With 2 bases clipped from V and 10 bases from J, the junction kept 10 bases outside the gene matches. The CDR3 totals 15 residues. The CDR3 bases are TGTGCCAGCAGCTTAAATCAACTAGCGGGTTCAGCGCAGTATTTT. It yields the protein CASSLNQLAGSAQYF.

V usage is TRBV30 and J usage is TRBJ2-1; D is undetermined. The CDR3 consists of 13 residues. Germline CDR1 GTSNPN, CDR2 SVGIG (reference sequence). V lost 1 base and J lost 4, with 8 bases in between. The CDR3 DNA sequence: TGTGCCTGGAGTGAGGCCGGGTACAATGAGCAGTTCTTC. Its translation is CAWSEAGYNEQFF.

The genes are TRBV19 and TRBJ2-5; 8 positions match TRBD1. The CDR3 is 14 residues long. Per germline, CDR1 LNHDA and CDR2 SQIVND (reference sequence). Trimming took 1 base from V and 4 from J; bases not matched to a gene: 2. Here the CDR3 reads CASSIGTGIETQYF. DNA of the CDR3: TGTGCCAGTAGTATAGGGACAGGGATAGAGACCCAGTACTTC.

This clone appeared a single time. The rearrangement joins TRBV5-1 to TRBJ2-5; possible D gene TRBD2, 7 bases. The J call may be faulty, since TRBJ2-7 better matches the DNA end. Germline V gives CDR1 SGHRS, CDR2 YFSETQ. CDR3 length: 15 amino acids. The CDR3 DNA reads TGCGCCAGCAGCCCTGGGGAGGGGGGGGCCTACGAGCAGTACTTC. Residues: CASSPGEGGAYEQYF.

The chain combines TRBV4-1 with TRBJ1-2; no firm D call. Germline CDR1 and CDR2: MGHRA and YSYEKL. V lost 0 bases, J lost 7 bases, and 9 bases lay in between. The CDR3 runs 13 residues. The CDR3 DNA follows: TGCGCCAGCAGCCAAGATCGGGTCGGTGGCTACACCTTC. Encoded protein: CASSQDRVGGYTF.

This clone came up once. The CDR3 nucleotides read TGTGCCAGCAGCTTAGTCGGGAACACTGAAGCTTTCTTT. Protein sequence: CASSLVGNTEAFF. This chain connects TRBV11-2 to TRBJ1-1, with unresolved D. CDR1 is SGHAT and CDR2 is FQNNGV in the germline V gene. Trimming shortened V by 1 base and J by 1 base, and 4 bases separated the two germline ends. The CDR3 spans 13 residues.

The chain couples TRBV19 to TRBJ2-1, with TRBD2 as a possible D gene (5 bases). V lost 3 bases and J lost 5, with 14 bases in between. Germline V CDR1 and CDR2: LNHDA, SQIVND (reference sequence). This CDR3 is built from 15 residues. The CDR3, as DNA: TGTGCCAGTAGTATTCCCTCCTTCGGGAACAATGAGCAGTTCTTC. This encodes CASSIPSFGNNEQFF.

The V and J genes are TRBV5-4 and TRBJ2-7; 11 positions agree with TRBD1. The ends lost 7 bases at V and 2 bases at J; junction bases unmatched: 8. Germline loops: CDR1 SGHNT, CDR2 YYREEE (reference sequence). This CDR3 contains 15 residues. The CDR3 DNA is TGTGCCAGCTCGTTGGCGGGACAGGGGGCCTACGAGCAGTACTTC. Its protein product is CASSLAGQGAYEQYF.

This chain uses TRBV5-1 with TRBJ2-7, with 8 bases fitting TRBD1. Germline CDR1 reads SGHRS; CDR2 reads YFSETQ. This CDR3 has 15 amino acids. Germline trimming cut 4 bases from V and 4 bases from J; bases unmatched to any gene: 10. The CDR3 is CASSLLGQAQYEQYF. CDR3 DNA sequence: TGCGCCAGCAGCCTTCTGGGACAGGCCCAATACGAGCAGTACTTC. Using reference TRBV5-1 and TRBJ2-7 for the parts outside the CDR3, the full variable domain is KAGVTQTPRYLIKTRGQQVTLSCSPISGHRSVSWYQQTPGQGLQFLFEYFSETQRNKGNFPGRFSGRQFSNSRSEMNVSTLELGDSALYLCASSLLGQAQYEQYFGPGTRLTVT.

The chain couples TRBV18 to TRBJ1-2; 8 bases are shared with TRBD1. Germline CDR1 KGHSH, CDR2 LQKENI. J lost 5 bases, V lost 2 bases, and 4 bases had no gene match. This CDR3 contains 14 residues. CDR3 region: CASSPTGGDYGYTF. CDR3 coding DNA: TGTGCCAGCTCACCAACAGGGGGTGATTATGGCTACACCTTC.

The chain carries TRBV2 and TRBJ2-5; tentative D call: TRBD2 (6 bases). The CDR3 runs to 15 residues. V was pared by 6 bases and J by 0 bases, with 14 bases between. Germline lookup yields CDR1 SNHLY and CDR2 FYNNEI. CDR3 sequence reads: CASRAGLPYQETQYF. The CDR3 DNA is TGTGCCAGCAGGGCGGGGCTACCGTACCAAGAGACCCAGTACTTC. Looking up the rest from reference TRBV2 and TRBJ2-5 gives the full variable domain: EPEVTQTPSHQVTQMGQEVILRCVPISNHLYFYWYRQILGQKVEFLVSFYNNEISEKSEIFDDQFSVERPDGSNFTLKIRSTKLEDSAMYFCASRAGLPYQETQYFGPGTRLLVL.

The genes are TRBV28 and TRBJ2-7; 7 nucleotides agree with TRBD2. Germline trimming cut 7 bases from V and 7 bases from J; bases unmatched to any gene: 7. Germline V gene data show CDR1 as MDHEN and CDR2 as SYDVKM. The CDR3 length is 12 residues. The CDR3, as DNA: TGTGCCAGCACCCCAGCGGGGAAAGAGCAGTACTTC. Translated: CASTPAGKEQYF.

This clone appeared once. This chain joins TRBV4-2 and TRBJ2-2; 14 bases are a match to TRBD2. Losses at the gene ends were 0 bases for V and 3 bases for J; bases not matched to a gene: 6. CDR3 length: 19 residues. CDR1 and CDR2 from the germline V gene are LGHNA and YNFKEQ. CDR3 in amino acids: CASSQDRTSGGIYTGELFF. The CDR3 DNA follows: TGTGCCAGCAGCCAAGATCGGACTAGCGGGGGGATATACACCGGGGAGCTGTTTTTT.

The V and J genes are TRBV28 and TRBJ1-2; the D gene is possibly TRBD1 (5 bases). Germline V gives CDR1 MDHEN, CDR2 SYDVKM. The CDR3 totals 11 residues. V shed 8 bases and J shed 2 bases, with 6 bases lying between them. CDR3 amino acids: CASDSNYGYTF. The CDR3 DNA reads TGTGCCAGCGACAGCAACTATGGCTACACCTTC.

The chain joins TRBV18 to TRBJ2-1, with D perhaps matching TRBD2 (6 bases). The CDR3 extends over 15 amino acids. Germline V lookup: CDR1 KGHSH, CDR2 LQKENI. The V end lost 3 bases, the J end lost 7 bases, and 16 bases lay between the germline ends. DNA of the CDR3: TGTGCCAGCTCACCGCCGGGCCTCGGGGGAAATGAGCAGTTCTTC. As protein: CASSPPGLGGNEQFF.

V and J are TRBV4-1 and TRBJ1-5; TRBD1 matches at 11 bases. The CDR3 contains 20 residues. Germline V gives CDR1 MGHRA, CDR2 YSYEKL. V was clipped by 2 bases and J by 4 bases; unmatched bases: 16. The CDR3 spells CASSQTNLGLGTGGNQPQHF. DNA for the CDR3: TGCGCCAGCAGCCAAACGAATTTGGGCCTAGGGACAGGGGGAAATCAGCCCCAGCATTTT.

The chain uses TRBV7-2 and TRBJ1-4; 10 nucleotides agree with TRBD1. Germline V lookup: CDR1 SGHTA, CDR2 FQGNSA. The CDR3 contains 15 residues. After removal of 4 bases from V and 6 bases from J, the junction contained 5 bases not matched to a gene. In nucleotides, the CDR3 is TGTGCCAGCAGCTACGCCGGGACAGGGGATGAAAAACTGTTTTTT. Translating gives CASSYAGTGDEKLFF. The full variable domain, in which reference TRBV7-2 and TRBJ1-4 provide the parts outside the CDR3, is GAGVSQSPSNKVTEKGKDVELRCDPISGHTALYWYRQSLGQGLEFLIYFQGNSAPDKSGLPSDRFSAERTGGSVSTLTIQRTQQEDSAVYLCASSYAGTGDEKLFFGSGTQLSVL.

The rearrangement joins TRBV7-9 to TRBJ1-1; 7 nucleotides align to TRBD1. J was trimmed by 4 bases and V by 5 bases; bases with no gene match: 16. The CDR3 extends over 17 amino acids. The V gene's germline CDR1 is SEHNR and CDR2 FQNEAQ (reference sequence). The CDR3 nucleotides are TGTGCCAGCAGCACCGCTGGGACAGTTAGATCGGGCACTGAAGCTTTCTTT. Amino acids: CASSTAGTVRSGTEAFF.

V and J are TRBV7-2 and TRBJ1-1, with 7 bases that match TRBD1. The CDR3 extends over 15 amino acids. In germline, CDR1 is SGHTA, CDR2 FQGNSA. The V and J ends lost 6 bases and 5 bases, in that order; junction bases with no gene match: 12. CDR3 DNA sequence: TGTGCCAGCAGGGAGTGGGGACAGTATGGGACTGAAGCTTTCTTT. Encoded protein: CASREWGQYGTEAFF.

The chain is built from TRBV11-3 and TRBJ2-1, with 13 bases that match TRBD2. CDR3 length equals 16 residues. The J segment lost 3 bases and the V segment lost 5 bases, leaving 4 bases of the junction unmatched. Germline CDR1 is SGHNT and CDR2 is YENEEA. For the CDR3, the DNA is TGTGCCAGCAGCCCAGGGACTAGCGGGATCTACAATGAGCAGTTCTTC. Translation: CASSPGTSGIYNEQFF.

The table lists this clone with a count of one. The genes are TRBV6-4 and TRBJ2-5; 10 bases fit TRBD2. V lost 4 bases, J lost 5 bases, and 16 bases stayed unmatched. CDR1 and CDR2 (germline): MRHNA, SNTAGT. The CDR3 totals 18 residues. CDR3 nucleotides: TGTGCCAGCAGTGGGTCCCATTCACTAGCGGGATTTTGGGAGACCCAGTACTTC. Translated: CASSGSHSLAGFWETQYF.

Points on this clone: The same CDR3 also results from other DNA sequences found in this sample. The DNA for the CDR3 is TGTGCCAGCAGTTCCCTAGCGGGAGGGCGTTACGAGCAGTACTTC. Protein sequence: CASSSLAGGRYEQYF. The chain links TRBV27 to TRBJ2-7; the match to TRBD2 covers 12 bases. V was pared by 4 bases and J by 4 bases, with 5 bases of the junction left unmatched. This CDR3 has 15 residues. The germline CDR1 and CDR2 sequences are MNHEY and SMNVEV (reference sequence).

This clone appeared a single time. The rearrangement joins TRBV28 to TRBJ1-4, with 10 bases identical to TRBD1. Trimming cost V 5 bases and J 2 bases; bases outside gene matches: 5. Germline V gene data show CDR1 as MDHEN and CDR2 as SYDVKM. The CDR3 runs to 16 residues. The CDR3 nucleotides read TGTGCCAGCAGTCCGGGACAGGGGTTCACTAATGAAAAACTGTTTTTT. Translated: CASSPGQGFTNEKLFF. Supplemented by reference TRBV28 and TRBJ1-4, the full variable domain reads DVKVTQSSRYLVKRTGEKVFLECVQDMDHENMFWYRQDPGLGLRLIYFSYDVKMKEKGDIPEGYSVSREKKERFSLILESASTNQTSMYLCASSPGQGFTNEKLFFGSGTQLSVL.